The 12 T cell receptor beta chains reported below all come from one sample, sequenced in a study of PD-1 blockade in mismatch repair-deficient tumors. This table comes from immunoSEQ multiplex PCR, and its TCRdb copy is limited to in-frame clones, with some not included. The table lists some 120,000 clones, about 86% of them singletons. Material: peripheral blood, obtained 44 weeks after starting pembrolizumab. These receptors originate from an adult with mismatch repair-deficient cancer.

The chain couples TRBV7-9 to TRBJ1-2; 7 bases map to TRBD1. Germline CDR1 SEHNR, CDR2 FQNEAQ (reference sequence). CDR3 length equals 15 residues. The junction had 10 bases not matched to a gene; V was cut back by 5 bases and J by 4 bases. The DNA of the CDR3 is TGTGCCAGCAGCCCCAACGGACAGGAGGGCTATGGCTACACCTTC. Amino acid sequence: CASSPNGQEGYGYTF.

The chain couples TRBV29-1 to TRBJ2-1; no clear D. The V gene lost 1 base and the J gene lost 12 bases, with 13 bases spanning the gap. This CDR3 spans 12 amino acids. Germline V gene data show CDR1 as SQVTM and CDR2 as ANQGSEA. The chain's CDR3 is CSVEVGRPGQFF. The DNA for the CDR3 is TGCAGCGTTGAAGTGGGCCGTCCGGGGCAGTTCTTC.

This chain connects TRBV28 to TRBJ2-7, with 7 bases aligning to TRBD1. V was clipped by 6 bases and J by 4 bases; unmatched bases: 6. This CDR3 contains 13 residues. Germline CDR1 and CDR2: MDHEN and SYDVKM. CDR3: CASSGTDRYEQYF. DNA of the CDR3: TGTGCCAGCAGCGGGACAGATCGATACGAGCAGTACTTC.

Written as DNA, the CDR3 is TGCGCCAGCAGCCAAGTTGTAGGACTTCAAGAGACCCAGTACTTC. Protein sequence: CASSQVVGLQETQYF. This rearrangement joins TRBV4-1 to TRBJ2-5; TRBD2 might be the D (5 bases). This CDR3 has 15 amino acids. V lost 1 base and J 2 bases, leaving 11 bases between the germline ends. Germline V CDR1 and CDR2: MGHRA, YSYEKL.

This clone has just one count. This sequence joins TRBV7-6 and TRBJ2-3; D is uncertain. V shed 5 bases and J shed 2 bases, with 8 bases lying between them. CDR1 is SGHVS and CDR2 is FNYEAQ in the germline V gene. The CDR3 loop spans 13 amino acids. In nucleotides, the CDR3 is TGTGCCAGCAGCCCCAAACACACAGATACGCAGTATTTT. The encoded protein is CASSPKHTDTQYF.

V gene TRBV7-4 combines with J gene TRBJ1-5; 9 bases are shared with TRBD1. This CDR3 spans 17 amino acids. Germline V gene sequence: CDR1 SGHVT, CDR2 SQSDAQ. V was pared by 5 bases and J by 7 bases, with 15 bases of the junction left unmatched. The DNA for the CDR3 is TGTGCCAGCAGCCCCCGGGACAGGGCTATTCTGGCGCAGCCCCAGCATTTT. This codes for CASSPRDRAILAQPQHF.

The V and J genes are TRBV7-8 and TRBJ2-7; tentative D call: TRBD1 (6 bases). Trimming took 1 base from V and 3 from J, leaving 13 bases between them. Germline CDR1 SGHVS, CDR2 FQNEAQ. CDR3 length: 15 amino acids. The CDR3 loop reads CASSLGTGLIYEQYF. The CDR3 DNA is TGTGCCAGCAGCTTAGGTACAGGGCTAATCTACGAGCAGTACTTC.

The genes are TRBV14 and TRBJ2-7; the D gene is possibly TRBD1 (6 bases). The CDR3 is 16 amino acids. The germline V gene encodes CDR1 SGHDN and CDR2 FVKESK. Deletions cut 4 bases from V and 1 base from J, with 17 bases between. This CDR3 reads CASSRNNGGTSYEQYF. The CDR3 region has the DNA TGTGCCAGCAGCCGAAACAATGGGGGCACGTCCTACGAGCAGTACTTC. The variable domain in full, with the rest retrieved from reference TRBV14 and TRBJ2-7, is EAGVTQFPSHSVIEKGQTVTLRCDPISGHDNLYWYRRVMGKEIKFLLHFVKESKQDESGMPNNRFLAERTGGTYSTLKVQPAELEDSGVYFCASSRNNGGTSYEQYFGPGTRLTVT.

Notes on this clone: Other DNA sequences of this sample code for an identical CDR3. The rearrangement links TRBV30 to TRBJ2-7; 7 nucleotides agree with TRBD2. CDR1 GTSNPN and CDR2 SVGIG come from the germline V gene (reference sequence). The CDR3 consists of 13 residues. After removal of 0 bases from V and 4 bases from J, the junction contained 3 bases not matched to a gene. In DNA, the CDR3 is TGTGCCTGGAGTGTCGGGGGGTCTTACGAGCAGTACTTC. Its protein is CAWSVGGSYEQYF.

The DNA of the CDR3 is TGTGCCAGCAGTGTGGGACAAAATGAAAAACTGTTTTTT. Its translation is CASSVGQNEKLFF. This chain joins TRBV6-1 and TRBJ1-4; D is perhaps TRBD1 (6 bases). The V end lost 4 bases, the J end lost 5 bases, and 8 bases lay between the germline ends. The CDR3 loop spans 13 amino acids. CDR1 is MNHNS, CDR2 SASEGT, per germline.

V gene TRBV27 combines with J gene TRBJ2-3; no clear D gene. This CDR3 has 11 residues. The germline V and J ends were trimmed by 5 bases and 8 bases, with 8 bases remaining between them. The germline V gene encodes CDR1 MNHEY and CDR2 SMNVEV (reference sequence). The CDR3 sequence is CASSGSFTQYF. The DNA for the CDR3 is TGTGCCAGCAGTGGTTCTTTTACGCAGTATTTT.

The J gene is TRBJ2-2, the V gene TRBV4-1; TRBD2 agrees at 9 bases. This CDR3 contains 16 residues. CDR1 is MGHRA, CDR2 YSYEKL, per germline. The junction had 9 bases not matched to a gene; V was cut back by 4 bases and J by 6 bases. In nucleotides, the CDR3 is TGCGCCAGCAGCCTAGCGGGAGTATATAACGCCGGGGAGCTGTTTTTT. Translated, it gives CASSLAGVYNAGELFF.